Each of the 4 T cell receptor beta chains below was sequenced from the same sample in a study of T-cell reconstitution after alpha-beta-depleted transplantation in children. Notes on the study in general: At one year after transplant, newly produced T cells mostly accounted for T-cell counts and diversity.

Unique molecular identifiers were incorporated into the prepared TCRbeta library. TCRdb reanalysed the PCR reads using MiXCR and keeps one entry per CDR3 protein. The sample lists around 270,000 distinct CDR3 sequences, roughly 8.2% occurring once. Their antigens remain unidentified. The sample in question was peripheral blood, obtained 360 days after TCRalphabeta/CD19-depleted stem cell transplant. The receptors come from a female patient younger than 10 who had a stem cell transplant for Fanconi anemia, so the T cells may come from the graft donor.

This sequence joins TRBV12-3 or TRBV12-4 and TRBJ1-1, with a weak D call TRBD1 (5 bases). V dropped 7 bases and J dropped 11 bases, with 17 bases sitting between them. This CDR3 region has 12 residues. The CDR3 is CASILAGKPAFF. CDR3 in DNA: TGTGCCAGCATACTCGCAGGGAAGCCCGCTTTCTTT.

This clonotype was counted at least ten times. V gene TRBV24-1 combines with J gene TRBJ2-1, with D perhaps given as TRBD1 or TRBD2 (5 bases each). V was shortened by 4 bases and J by 5 bases, with 11 bases between the two germline ends. The CDR3 sequence is 14 residues long. Per germline, CDR1 KGHDR and CDR2 SFDVKD. The DNA for the CDR3 is TGTGCCACCAGTGAACCAGGGAGAAACAATGAGCAGTTCTTC. As protein: CATSEPGRNNEQFF.

This clonotype was picked up many times. This chain links TRBV28 with TRBJ2-1; 13 bases are shared with TRBD2. Germline lookup yields CDR1 MDHEN and CDR2 SYDVKM. Trimming at V came to 3 bases and at J to 0 bases, leaving 14 bases not matched to a gene. The CDR3 has 21 amino acids. The CDR3 region has the DNA TGTGCCAGCAGTTTGCCCACACTAGCGGGGGGGTACCCGAGCTCCTACAATGAGCAGTTCTTC. Amino acid sequence: CASSLPTLAGGYPSSYNEQFF.

This clonotype was seen a handful of times. The CDR3: CASSDPGLGNEQFF. The CDR3 DNA sequence: TGTGCCAGCAGTGATCCGGGACTGGGCAATGAGCAGTTCTTC. The chain carries TRBV13 and TRBJ2-1, with a tentative D call TRBD2 (6 bases). The CDR3 loop spans 14 amino acids. CDR1 PRHDT and CDR2 FYEKMQ come from the germline V gene (reference sequence). V gave up 6 bases and J gave up 6 bases, with 15 bases separating them.